The following is a TCR beta chain sequence with its context. Trimming shortened V by 4 bases and J by 3 bases, and 7 bases separated the two germline ends. Germline V gives CDR1 SGHTA, CDR2 FQGTGA. This CDR3 region has 13 residues. A Seattle source enrolled patients during active infection and followed them longitudinally. This entry comes from a study of blood T cell repertoires in COVID-19. Study-wide background: Italy, Spain and the United States were the sources of the convalescent and acute COVID-19 samples. The analysed material was cDNA or gDNA that came from T cells, B-cell-depleted T cells, or PBMCs.

In the original workflow: Reference gene primers were amplified, and this amplification served to estimate nucleated cell counts. Here immunoSEQ multiplex PCR was the method, and the copy in TCRdb shows in-frame clones only, minus some. V and J calls and clone size are as listed in that table; D and trimming were resolved from the DNA. The table has about 360,000 clones, around nine tenths seen once. The sequence derives from a woman aged 60-70 years with COVID-19, enrolled during active disease. The rearrangement joins TRBV7-3 to TRBJ2-1; a weak D match, TRBD1 (6 bases). What was sequenced was peripheral blood. In nucleotides, the CDR3 is TGTGCCAGCAGCTGGGACAACTACAATGAGCAGTTCTTC. This encodes CASSWDNYNEQFF.